This T cell receptor beta chain was sequenced in a study of T cell responses to AZD1222 COVID-19 vaccine. Study-wide points: There were vaccine-associated CD4 TCRs across spike, dominant at 160-218 and 743-854. Targeting of unmutated variant regions was reportedly seen in nearly half of spike-specific TCRs. A mostly white British donor set with more females was recruited, and clonal diversity was possibly underestimated. Two AZD1222 administrations were followed by greater Spike-specific TCR breadth and depth.

Per germline, CDR1 SQVTM and CDR2 ANQGSEA. This CDR3 is built from 17 residues. Trimming left V 5 bases short and J 4 bases short, with 24 bases between. Only in-frame clones appear in the TCRdb table, and some are missing; sequencing was by immunoSEQ multiplex PCR. The sample holds 140,000 to 150,000 clones, roughly 88% seen once. This clone was detected a few times. The antigen remains unidentified. This specimen was peripheral blood, taken on day 0 of AZD1222 vaccination. The chain is built from TRBV29-1 and TRBJ1-3; D is possibly TRBD1 (6 bases). This clonotype was obtained from an adult in good health. The CDR3 DNA is TGCAGCGTTCCCACCCCTTTCAACAGGGTGGAAGGAAACACCATATATTTT. Its translation: CSVPTPFNRVEGNTIYF.